Listed below are T cell receptor beta chains from one sample, sequenced in a study of blood T cells in healthy people across ages. MiXCR was run by TCRdb on the 5' RACE reads, yielding one entry per CDR3 protein. The table lists approximately 850,000 distinct CDR3 sequences, under 45% of them singletons, with under 20% in the top ten. Sequenced material: blood. The receptor set was obtained from a man between 60 and 75 years old in good health. CDR3s include the opening cysteine and the closing phenylalanine or tryptophan. D genes are given only for firm matches. The size entry is marked missing in some rows and otherwise reads once, few, many or a size class.

J | length | V | D | size | CDR3 | DNA
TRBJ1-6 | 17 | TRBV6-6 | - | - | CASSYSVKSSYNSPLHF | TGTGCCAGCAGTTACTCAGTTAAGAGCTCCTATAATTCACCCCTCCACTTT
TRBJ2-5 | 15 | TRBV6-5 | - | - | CASSYSNSPSWEQYF | TGTGCCAGCAGTTACTCAAATTCACCTTCTTGGGAGCAGTACTTC
TRBJ2-7 | 15 | TRBV9 | - | - | CASSVGGSGKSEQYF | TGTGCCAGCAGCGTAGGCGGGTCCGGGAAATCCGAGCAGTACTTC
TRBJ1-2 | 13 | TRBV6-2/TRBV6-3 | - | - | CASSYSGLSGYTF | TGTGCCAGCAGTTACTCAGGGCTCTCTGGCTACACCTTC
TRBJ2-2 | 15 | TRBV6-5 | - | - | CASSYPGGRAGELFF | TGTGCCAGCAGTTACCCCGGGGGGCGGGCCGGGGAGCTGTTTTTT
TRBJ2-3 | 14 | TRBV5-1 | - | - | CASTKGWSTDTQYF | TGCGCCAGCACCAAGGGGTGGAGCACAGATACGCAGTATTTT
TRBJ1-4 | 16 | TRBV20-1 | - | - | CSARDPRRATNEKLFF | TGCAGTGCTAGAGATCCCAGGCGTGCAACTAATGAAAAACTGTTTTTT
TRBJ1-5 | 15 | TRBV7-2 | - | once | CASSLVAAGNQPQHF | TGTGCCAGCAGCTTAGTGGCAGCCGGCAATCAGCCCCAGCATTTT
TRBJ1-5 | 15 | TRBV15 | - | - | CATSRELASNQPQHF | TGTGCCACCAGCAGAGAATTAGCGAGCAATCAGCCCCAGCATTTT
TRBJ1-6 | 16 | TRBV5-1 | TRBD1 | - | CASSRKTGVENSPLHF | TGCGCCAGCAGCCGGAAGACAGGGGTCGAAAATTCACCCCTCCACTTT
TRBJ2-3 | 15 | TRBV6-5 | - | few | CASSRQASYADTQYF | TGTGCCAGCAGCCGACAGGCCAGTTACGCAGATACGCAGTATTTT